This T cell receptor (beta chain) was identified in a study of blood T cell repertoires in COVID-19. Study background: Some COVID-19 samples were acute and others convalescent; all came from the United States, Italy and Spain. Nucleic acid was either cDNA or gDNA, and it came from T cells, B-cell-depleted T cells, or PBMCs.

V shed 3 bases, J shed 4 bases, and the junction held 5 bases outside the gene matches. The germline V gene has CDR1 SQVTM and CDR2 ANQGSEA. The CDR3 sequence is 14 residues long. Clones were read by immunoSEQ multiplex PCR, and TCRdb kept only the in-frame ones, dropping some. The table includes under 300,000 clones, about nine tenths detected once. Sequences were obtained from peripheral blood. The V call is TRBV29-1, the J call TRBJ1-2; 10 bases line up with TRBD1. This receptor was taken from a man aged 50 to 60 with acute or convalescent COVID-19. CDR3 coding DNA: TGCAGCGTTGACGGGGACAGGGGTTTCTATGGCTACACCTTC. This codes for CSVDGDRGFYGYTF.